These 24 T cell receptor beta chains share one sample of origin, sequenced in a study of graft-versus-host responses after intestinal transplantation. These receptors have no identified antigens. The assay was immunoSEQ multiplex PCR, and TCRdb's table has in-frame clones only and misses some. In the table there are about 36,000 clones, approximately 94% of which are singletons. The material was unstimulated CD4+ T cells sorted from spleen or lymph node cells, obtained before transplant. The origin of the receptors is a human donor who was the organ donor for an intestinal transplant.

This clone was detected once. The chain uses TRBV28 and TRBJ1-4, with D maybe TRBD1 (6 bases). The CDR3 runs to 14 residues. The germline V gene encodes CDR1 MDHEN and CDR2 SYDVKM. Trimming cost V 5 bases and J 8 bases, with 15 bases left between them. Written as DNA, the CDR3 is TGTGCCAGCAGTGAGGGGGGGGTTAGGGAAAAACTGTTTTTT. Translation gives CASSEGGVREKLFF.

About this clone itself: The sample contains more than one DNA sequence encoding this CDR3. The CDR3 spells CASSLEGDTEAFF. CDR3 DNA sequence: TGTGCCAGCAGCCTGGAAGGGGACACTGAAGCTTTCTTT. The chain is built from TRBV7-9 and TRBJ1-1; maybe TRBD1 (5 bases). V lost 5 bases to trimming and J lost 3 bases, with 10 bases between them. The CDR3 is 13 residues long. Per the germline V gene, CDR1 is SEHNR and CDR2 is FQNEAQ (reference sequence).

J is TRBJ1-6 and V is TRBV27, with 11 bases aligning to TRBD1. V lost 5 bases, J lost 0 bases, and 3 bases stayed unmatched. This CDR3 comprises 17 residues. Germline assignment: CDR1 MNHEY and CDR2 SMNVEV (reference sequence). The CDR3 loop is CASSPGTGGSYNSPLHF. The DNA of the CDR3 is TGTGCCAGCAGTCCCGGGACAGGGGGCTCCTATAATTCACCCCTCCACTTT.

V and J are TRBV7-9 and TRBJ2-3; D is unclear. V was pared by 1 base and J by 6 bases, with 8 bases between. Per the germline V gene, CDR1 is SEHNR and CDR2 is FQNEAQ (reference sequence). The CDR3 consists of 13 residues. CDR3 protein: CASSLEQWDTQYF. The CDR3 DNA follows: TGTGCCAGCAGCTTAGAACAGTGGGATACGCAGTATTTT. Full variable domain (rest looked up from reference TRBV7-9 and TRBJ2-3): DTGVSQNPRHKITKRGQNVTFRCDPISEHNRLYWYRQTLGQGPEFLTYFQNEAQLEKSRLLSDRFSAERPKGSFSTLEIQRTEQGDSAMYLCASSLEQWDTQYFGPGTRLTVL.

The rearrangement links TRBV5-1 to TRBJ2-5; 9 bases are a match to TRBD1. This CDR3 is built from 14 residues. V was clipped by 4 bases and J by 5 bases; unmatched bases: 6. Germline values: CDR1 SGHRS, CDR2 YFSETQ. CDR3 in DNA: TGCGCCAGCAGCACAGGACAGGGGCTGGAGACCCAGTACTTC. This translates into CASSTGQGLETQYF.

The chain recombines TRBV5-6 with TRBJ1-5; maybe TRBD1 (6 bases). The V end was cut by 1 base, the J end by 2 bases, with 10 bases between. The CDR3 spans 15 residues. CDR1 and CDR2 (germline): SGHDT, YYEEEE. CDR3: CASSLRGARNQPQHF. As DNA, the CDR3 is TGTGCCAGCAGCTTGAGGGGGGCGCGCAATCAGCCCCAGCATTTT.

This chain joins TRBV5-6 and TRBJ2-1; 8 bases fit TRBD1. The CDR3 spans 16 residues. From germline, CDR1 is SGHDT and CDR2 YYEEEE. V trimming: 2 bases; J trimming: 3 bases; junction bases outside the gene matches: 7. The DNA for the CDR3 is TGTGCCAGCAGCTTTTATCGGACAGGGTACTACAATGAGCAGTTCTTC. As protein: CASSFYRTGYYNEQFF.

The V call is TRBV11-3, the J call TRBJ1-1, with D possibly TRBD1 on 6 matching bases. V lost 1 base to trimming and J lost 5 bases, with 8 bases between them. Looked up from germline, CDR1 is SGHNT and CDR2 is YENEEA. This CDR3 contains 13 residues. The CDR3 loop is CASSLGQGTEAFF. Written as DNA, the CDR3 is TGTGCCAGCAGCTTAGGGCAGGGGACTGAAGCTTTCTTT.

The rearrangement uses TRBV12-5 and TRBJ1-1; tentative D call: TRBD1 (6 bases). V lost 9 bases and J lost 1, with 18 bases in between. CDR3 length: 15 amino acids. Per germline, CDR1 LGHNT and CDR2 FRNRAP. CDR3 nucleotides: TGTGCTAGGGCGAGAGTGCAGGGGAAGAACACTGAAGCTTTCTTT. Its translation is CARARVQGKNTEAFF.

Here the CDR3 DNA reads TGTGCCAGCAGCTTAGGTGCTGGATGGGGTGAAAAACTGTTTTTT. It is translated as CASSLGAGWGEKLFF. The gene calls are TRBV7-9 and TRBJ1-4, with D hard to call. CDR3 length equals 15 residues. Germline V gene data show CDR1 as SEHNR and CDR2 as FQNEAQ (reference sequence). Trimming left V 1 base short and J 7 bases short, with 13 bases between.

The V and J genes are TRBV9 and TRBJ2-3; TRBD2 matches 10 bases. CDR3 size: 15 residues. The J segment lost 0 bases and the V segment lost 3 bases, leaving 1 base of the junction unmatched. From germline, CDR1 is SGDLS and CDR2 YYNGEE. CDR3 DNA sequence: TGTGCCAGCAGCGGACTAGCGGGTAGCACAGATACGCAGTATTTT. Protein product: CASSGLAGSTDTQYF.

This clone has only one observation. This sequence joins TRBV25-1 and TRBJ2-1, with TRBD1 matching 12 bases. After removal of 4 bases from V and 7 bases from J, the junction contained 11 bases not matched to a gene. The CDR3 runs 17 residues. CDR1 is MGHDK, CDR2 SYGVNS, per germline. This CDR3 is CASSAVYGTGGPNEQFF. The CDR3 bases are TGTGCCAGCAGTGCCGTTTACGGGACAGGGGGCCCGAATGAGCAGTTCTTC.

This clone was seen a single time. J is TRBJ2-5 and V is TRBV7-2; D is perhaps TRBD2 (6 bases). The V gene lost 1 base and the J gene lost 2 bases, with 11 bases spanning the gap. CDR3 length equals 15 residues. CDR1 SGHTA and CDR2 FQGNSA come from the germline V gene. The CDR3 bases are TGTGCCAGCAGCTTAGAACGGGGGAAACAAGAGACCCAGTACTTC. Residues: CASSLERGKQETQYF. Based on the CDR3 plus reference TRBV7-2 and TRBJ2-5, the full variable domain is GAGVSQSPSNKVTEKGKDVELRCDPISGHTALYWYRQSLGQGLEFLIYFQGNSAPDKSGLPSDRFSAERTGGSVSTLTIQRTQQEDSAVYLCASSLERGKQETQYFGPGTRLLVL.

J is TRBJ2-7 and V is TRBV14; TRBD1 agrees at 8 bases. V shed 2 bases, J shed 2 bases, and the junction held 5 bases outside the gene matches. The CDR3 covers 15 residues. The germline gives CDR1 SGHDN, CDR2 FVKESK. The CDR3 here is CASSQYDRGPYEQYF. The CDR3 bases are TGTGCCAGCAGCCAATACGACAGGGGACCCTACGAGCAGTACTTC. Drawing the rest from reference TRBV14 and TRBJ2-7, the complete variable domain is EAGVTQFPSHSVIEKGQTVTLRCDPISGHDNLYWYRRVMGKEIKFLLHFVKESKQDESGMPNNRFLAERTGGTYSTLKVQPAELEDSGVYFCASSQYDRGPYEQYFGPGTRLTVT.

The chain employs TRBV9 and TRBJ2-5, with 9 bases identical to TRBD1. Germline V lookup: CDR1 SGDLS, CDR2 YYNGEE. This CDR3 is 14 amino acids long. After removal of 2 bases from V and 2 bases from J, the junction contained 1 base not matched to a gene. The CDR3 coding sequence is TGTGCCAGCAGCGTCGACAGGGGGCAAGAGACCCAGTACTTC. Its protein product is CASSVDRGQETQYF. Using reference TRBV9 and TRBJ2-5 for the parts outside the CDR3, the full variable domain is DSGVTQTPKHLITATGQRVTLRCSPRSGDLSVYWYQQSLDQGLQFLIQYYNGEERAKGNILERFSAQQFPDLHSELNLSSLELGDSALYFCASSVDRGQETQYFGPGTRLLVL.

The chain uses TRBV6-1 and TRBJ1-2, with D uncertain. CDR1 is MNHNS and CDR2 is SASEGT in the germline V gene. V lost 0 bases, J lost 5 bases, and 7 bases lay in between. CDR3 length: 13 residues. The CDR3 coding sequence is TGTGCCAGCAGTGAAGCGGCAGGATATGGCTACACCTTC. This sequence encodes CASSEAAGYGYTF.

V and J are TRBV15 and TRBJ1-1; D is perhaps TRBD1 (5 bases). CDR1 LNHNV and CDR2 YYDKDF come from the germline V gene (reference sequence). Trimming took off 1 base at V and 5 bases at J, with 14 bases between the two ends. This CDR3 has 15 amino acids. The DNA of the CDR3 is TGTGCCACCAGCAGAGGGGGGGGGACGGGGACTGAAGCTTTCTTT. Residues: CATSRGGGTGTEAFF. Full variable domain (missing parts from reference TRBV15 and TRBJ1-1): DAMVIQNPRYQVTQFGKPVTLSCSQTLNHNVMYWYQQKSSQAPKLLFHYYDKDFNNEADTPDNFQSRRPNTSFCFLDIRSPGLGDTAMYLCATSRGGGTGTEAFFGQGTRLTVV.

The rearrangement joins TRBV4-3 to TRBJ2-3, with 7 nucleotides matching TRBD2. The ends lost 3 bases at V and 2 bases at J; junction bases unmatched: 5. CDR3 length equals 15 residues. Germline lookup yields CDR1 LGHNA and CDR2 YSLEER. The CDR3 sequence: CASSHVSGATDTQYF. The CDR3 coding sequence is TGCGCCAGCAGCCATGTCAGCGGGGCCACAGATACGCAGTATTTT.

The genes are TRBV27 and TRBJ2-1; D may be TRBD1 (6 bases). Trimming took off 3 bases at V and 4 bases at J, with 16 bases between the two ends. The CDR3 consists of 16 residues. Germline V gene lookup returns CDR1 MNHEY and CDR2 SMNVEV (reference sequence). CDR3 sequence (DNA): TGTGCCAGCAGTTTTCTTCCGAGAGGGGGTTACAATGAGCAGTTCTTC. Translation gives CASSFLPRGGYNEQFF.

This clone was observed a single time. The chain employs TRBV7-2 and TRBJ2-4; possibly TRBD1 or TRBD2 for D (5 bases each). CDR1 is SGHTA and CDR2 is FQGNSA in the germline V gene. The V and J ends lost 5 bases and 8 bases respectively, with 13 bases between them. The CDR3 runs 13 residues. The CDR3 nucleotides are TGTGCCAGCAGCCCGACAGAGGGATACATTCAGTACTTC. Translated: CASSPTEGYIQYF.

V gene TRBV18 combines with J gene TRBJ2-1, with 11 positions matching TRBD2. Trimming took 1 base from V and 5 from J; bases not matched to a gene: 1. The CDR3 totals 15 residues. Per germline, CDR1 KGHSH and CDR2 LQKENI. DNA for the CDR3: TGTGCCAGCTCACCACTACTAGCGGGGGACAATGAGCAGTTCTTC. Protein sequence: CASSPLLAGDNEQFF. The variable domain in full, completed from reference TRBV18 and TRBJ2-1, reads NAGVMQNPRHLVRRRGQEARLRCSPMKGHSHVYWYRQLPEEGLKFMVYLQKENIIDESGMPKERFSAEFPKEGPSILRIQQVVRGDSAAYFCASSPLLAGDNEQFFGPGTRLTVL.

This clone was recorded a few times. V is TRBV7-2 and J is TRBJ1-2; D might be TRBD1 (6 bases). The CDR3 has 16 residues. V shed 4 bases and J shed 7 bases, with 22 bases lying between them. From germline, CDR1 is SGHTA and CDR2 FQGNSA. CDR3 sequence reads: CASSSGTGSSLGGYTF. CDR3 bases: TGTGCCAGCAGCTCCGGTACAGGGTCAAGTTTAGGTGGCTACACCTTC.

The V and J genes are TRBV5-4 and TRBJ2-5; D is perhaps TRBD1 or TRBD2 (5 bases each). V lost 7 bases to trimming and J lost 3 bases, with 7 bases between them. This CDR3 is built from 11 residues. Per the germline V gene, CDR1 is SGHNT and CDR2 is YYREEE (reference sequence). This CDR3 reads CASGTEETQYF. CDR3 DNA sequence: TGTGCCAGCGGGACGGAAGAGACCCAGTACTTC.

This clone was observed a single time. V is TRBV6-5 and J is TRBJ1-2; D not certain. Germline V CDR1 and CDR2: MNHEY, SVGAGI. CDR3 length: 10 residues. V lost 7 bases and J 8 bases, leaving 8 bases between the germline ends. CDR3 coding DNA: TGTGCCAGCACTGGAGAGGGCTACACCTTC. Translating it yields CASTGEGYTF.